The T cell receptor (beta chain) described here comes from a study of T cell responses to AZD1222 COVID-19 vaccine (dated by TCRdb to the early 2020s). In the study overall: A total of about 250 trial participants underwent TCR sequencing, of whom about 200 had received two doses of AZD1222 and about 26 had received two doses of the MenACWY control vaccine. Trial participants were enrolled by age into 18-55, 56-69 and 70-plus year subgroups, with about 150, 28 and 57 TCR-sequenced participants respectively. What the authors observed across the whole study: Conclusions about previously exposed vaccinees were limited because only 6 or 7 AZD1222 recipients were SARS-CoV-2 seropositive at baseline. The 56-69-year group was small, and its depth increase did not reach significance, likely because of low power. After two AZD1222 doses, spike-specific TCR breadth and depth were significantly higher than at day 0 and than in MenACWY recipients. Epitopes outside the regions mutated in the B.1.351 and B.1.1.7 variants were reportedly recognized by nearly half of the unique spike-specific TCRs. Participants were mostly white British and included more females than males, and it was suggested by the authors that clonal diversity may have been underestimated. Because no samples from the day 14 peak response were available, repertoires could be characterized only after the peak T cell response. CD4 TCRs associated with the vaccine covered the entire spike protein, and the dominant responses were in regions 160-218 and 743-854.

This sample's time point label indicates: about 28 days (+/-7) after the second vaccine dose. AZD1222 recipients given second doses at about 4 weeks or at about 12 weeks were pooled, since spike-specific TCR depth and breadth were not found to differ between the two schedules. Samples from vaccinated people were obtained from the UK trials COV001 and COV002, which included a single-blind randomized controlled phase 2/3 trial of AZD1222 (ChAdOx1 nCoV-19) in healthy adults. For TCRbeta chain sequencing, PBMC samples from trial participants were taken at day 0 and at day 28 after the second dose. The junction carries 21 bases between V and J, which are trimmed by 0 bases and 9 bases respectively. CDR1 is given as LGHNA and CDR2 as YNFKEQ, both from the germline V gene. Including cysteine and phenylalanine, the CDR3 has 16 amino acids. The CDR3 DNA has 48 bases and is translated from base 1. In regard to this clone: The clone's antigen remains unknown. No clone much larger than this one lies a single base away; base qualities are absent.

The CDR3 regions of human TCRbeta chains were analyzed by immunosequencing. In the source study's methods: Repertoire TCRs were matched against a reference library of SARS-CoV-2-specific TCRs generated with the MIRA antigen-specificity platform. Breadth was defined as the fraction of unique TCRs that were SARS-CoV-2-associated, and depth was defined as the fraction of total T cells that were SARS-CoV-2-associated. Using the MIRA data, every spike-specific TCR was mapped to the spike region that the TCR reacted to and assigned to either a CD4 or a CD8 class. Log10-transformed breadth and depth values were compared by one-way ANOVA with Sidak's multiple comparisons tests. The table comes from immuneACCESS by way of TCRdb, which keeps in-frame sequences with V and J called. Part of the clones is missing from these tables; in studies checked, under half for an unresolved V gene and the rest for unknown reasons. V, J and clone size were drawn from that table, and D and trimming were deduced from the DNA. The sample data list around 150,000 clones, and around 93% of these were observed just once. Roughly 3.5% of the sample comes from the top ten.

The chain links TRBV4-2 with TRBJ2-7; matching of 5 bases hints at TRBD2 as the D gene. This TCR came from an adult who received the AZD1222 COVID-19 vaccine. The sequencing here drew on peripheral blood, taken 28 days after the second AZD1222 dose. The nucleotide sequence is TGTGCCAGCAGCCAAGACTTTACTAGTCGATCTTTTGGGCAGTACTTC. The encoded protein is CASSQDFTSRSFGQYF.